The TCR beta chain described here comes from a study of CD8+CD57+ T cells in acquired aplastic anemia. Study findings and constraints: CD8+ Simpson's diversity did not differ significantly between patients and controls.

Patients chosen for sequencing had CD8+CD57+ cells that had expanded, as shown by flow cytometry. The cohort consisted entirely of patients having severe acquired aplastic anemia. About this clonotype: Its antigen is unidentified.

The length of the CDR3 is 13 residues. Per germline, CDR1 SNHLY and CDR2 FYNNEI. Trimming took 8 bases from V and 2 from J, leaving 12 bases between them. Genomic DNA templated the TCR beta VDJ and CDR3 profiling. From the reads, TCRdb called clonotypes with MiXCR, one entry per CDR3 protein. The sample has about 40,000 distinct CDR3 sequences; over 55% are singletons. The chain recombines TRBV2 with TRBJ1-2; no reliable D call. The TCR comes from a human donor with aplastic anemia. Sequenced material: sorted CD4+, CD8+, or CD8+CD57+ T cells (not recorded which) from PBMCs. CDR3 protein: CASDQEFNYGYTF. In DNA form, the CDR3 reads TGTGCCAGCGACCAGGAATTCAACTATGGCTACACCTTC.